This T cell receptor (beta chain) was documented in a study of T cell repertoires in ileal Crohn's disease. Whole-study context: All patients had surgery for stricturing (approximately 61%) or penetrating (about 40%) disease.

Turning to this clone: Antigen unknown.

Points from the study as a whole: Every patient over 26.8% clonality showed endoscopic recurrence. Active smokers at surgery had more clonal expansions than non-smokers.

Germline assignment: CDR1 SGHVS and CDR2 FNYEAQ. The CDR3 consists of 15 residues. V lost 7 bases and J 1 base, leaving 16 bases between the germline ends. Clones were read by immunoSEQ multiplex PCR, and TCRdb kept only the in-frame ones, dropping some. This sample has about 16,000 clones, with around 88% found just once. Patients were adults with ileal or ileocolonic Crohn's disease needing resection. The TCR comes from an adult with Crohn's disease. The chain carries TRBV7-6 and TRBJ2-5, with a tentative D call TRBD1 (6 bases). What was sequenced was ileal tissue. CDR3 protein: CASNLLGQPQETQYF. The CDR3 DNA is TGTGCCAGCAACCTACTCGGACAGCCCCAAGAGACCCAGTACTTC. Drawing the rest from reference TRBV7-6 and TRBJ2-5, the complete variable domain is GAGVSQSPRYKVTKRGQDVALRCDPISGHVSLYWYRQALGQGPEFLTYFNYEAQQDKSGLPNDRFSAERPEGSISTLTIQRTEQRDSAMYRCASNLLGQPQETQYFGPGTRLLVL.